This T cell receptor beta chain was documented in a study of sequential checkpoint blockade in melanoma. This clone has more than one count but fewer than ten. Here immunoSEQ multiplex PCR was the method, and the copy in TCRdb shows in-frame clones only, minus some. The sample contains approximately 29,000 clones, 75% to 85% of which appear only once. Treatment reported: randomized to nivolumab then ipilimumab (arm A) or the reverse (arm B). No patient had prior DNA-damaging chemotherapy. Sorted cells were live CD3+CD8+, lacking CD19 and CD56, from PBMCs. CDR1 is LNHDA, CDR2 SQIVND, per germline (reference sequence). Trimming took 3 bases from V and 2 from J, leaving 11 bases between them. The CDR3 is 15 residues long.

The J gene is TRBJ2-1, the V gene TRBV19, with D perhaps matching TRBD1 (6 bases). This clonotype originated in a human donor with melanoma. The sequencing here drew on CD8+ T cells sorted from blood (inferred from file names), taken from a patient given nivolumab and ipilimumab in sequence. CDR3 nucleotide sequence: TGTGCCAGTAGTATGGGGGCAGGGCCCTACAATGAGCAGTTCTTC. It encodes CASSMGAGPYNEQFF.